Listed here are 8 T cell receptor beta chains from one sample, sequenced in a study of blood T cell repertoires in COVID-19. Produced via immunoSEQ multiplex PCR; TCRdb's table is partial and in-frame only. This table has roughly 250,000 clones, around 91% appearing once. Sequencing used PBMCs or T cells enriched from blood (not recorded which). The receptors here all came from a woman aged 18-29 years who had recovered from COVID-19.

The chain joins TRBV5-1 to TRBJ2-7; D possibly corresponds to TRBD1 (5 bases). The CDR3 consists of 13 residues. CDR1 and CDR2 (germline): SGHRS, YFSETQ. Trimming took 1 base from V and 3 from J, leaving 8 bases between them. The CDR3 is CASSLSGNYEQYF. The CDR3 DNA reads as TGCGCCAGCAGCTTGTCAGGGAACTACGAGCAGTACTTC.

As concerns this clone: This specimen includes other DNA sequences encoding the same CDR3. V usage is TRBV5-1 and J usage is TRBJ2-5, with D perhaps matching TRBD2 (5 bases). The CDR3 is 13 residues long. The ends were cut back, 2 bases at V and 5 bases at J, with 10 bases in the middle. The germline gives CDR1 SGHRS, CDR2 YFSETQ. CDR3 DNA sequence: TGCGCCAGCAGCTTTGAGGGTGCGGAGACCCAGTACTTC. Amino acids: CASSFEGAETQYF.

The rearrangement joins TRBV19 to TRBJ1-1, with TRBD1 matching over 8 bases. Germline loops: CDR1 LNHDA, CDR2 SQIVND (reference sequence). This CDR3 is built from 15 residues. Trimming cost V 5 bases and J 6 bases; bases outside gene matches: 11. For the CDR3, the DNA is TGTGCCAGTAGTCCTGGACAGGGATGGGGCGCTGAAGCTTTCTTT. Its protein is CASSPGQGWGAEAFF.

This clone has a single count. This chain connects TRBV9 to TRBJ2-7, with D possibly matching TRBD1 (6 bases). V was pared by 0 bases and J by 2 bases, with 15 bases between. This CDR3 region has 16 residues. The germline V gene encodes CDR1 SGDLS and CDR2 YYNGEE. The CDR3 region is CASSVGDKRPTYEQYF. The CDR3 DNA sequence: TGTGCCAGCAGCGTAGGGGACAAGAGACCGACCTACGAGCAGTACTTC.

The chain links TRBV21-1 to TRBJ1-4. TRBV21-1 is tagged as a pseudogene. This CDR3 spans 17 amino acids. CDR3 DNA: TGTGCCAGCAGCAAAAGGTCCGGGGTAAGAGCTAATGAAAAACTGTTTTTT. Translation gives CASSKRSGVRANEKLFF.

This chain joins TRBV25-1 and TRBJ1-3, with a tentative D call TRBD1 (5 bases). The germline gives CDR1 MGHDK, CDR2 SYGVNS. This CDR3 region has 15 residues. The V end lost 4 bases, the J end lost 2 bases, and 12 bases lay between the germline ends. CDR3 residues: CASSGQGVPGNTIYF. In DNA form, the CDR3 reads TGTGCCAGCAGTGGTCAAGGGGTCCCTGGAAACACCATATATTTT.

The rearrangement links TRBV12-3 or TRBV12-4 to TRBJ2-7; D might be TRBD1 (6 bases). The CDR3 has 13 amino acids. Trimming took off 6 bases at V and 4 bases at J, with 13 bases between the two ends. The CDR3 DNA reads as TGTGCCAGCAGGAACATAGGACAGTACGAGCAGTACTTC. Its protein product is CASRNIGQYEQYF.

V is TRBV28 and J is TRBJ1-5; the D gene is possibly TRBD1 (6 bases). CDR1 MDHEN and CDR2 SYDVKM come from the germline V gene. Trimming pared 5 bases from V and 5 bases from J, leaving 13 bases between. CDR3 length: 14 amino acids. The CDR3 bases are TGTGCCAGCAGTCCAGGGGCCATACATCAGCCCCAGCATTTT. It codes for CASSPGAIHQPQHF.